This section outlines one T cell receptor beta chain sequence together with its context. The antigen it recognizes is unknown. Base qualities are not recorded, but no much larger clone differs from it by a single base. The data were taken from a study of CD8 T cells in Susac syndrome (dated by TCRdb to between 2018 and 2020). Regarding the study in general: Repertoire sequencing was used to test whether CD8+ T cell activation and differentiation in Susac syndrome was antigen driven.

Inclusive of the bounding cysteine and phenylalanine, the CDR3 is 16 residues long. Here the CDR3 DNA is all that survives: 48 bases in frame from base 1. Looking up the germline V gene yields CDR1 SGHDT and CDR2 YYEEEE. The trim is 0 bases for V and 4 bases for J, with a gap of 16 bases between the germline ends. Peripheral blood CD8+ and CD4+ T cells from healthy donors, Susac syndrome patients and multiple sclerosis patients were profiled using high-throughput TCR beta sequencing. Multiple sclerosis controls were treatment-naive patients with stable or active relapsing-remitting disease fulfilling revised McDonald criteria. Bulk CD8+ and CD4+ T cells were purified by magnetic negative isolation, whereas CD8+ TEMRA cells were enriched by FACS. Blood was drawn into EDTA tubes, processed within 24 hours, and PBMCs were isolated by density gradient centrifugation. PBMCs destined for TCR sequencing were cryopreserved in liquid nitrogen and later thawed in a 37 °C water bath. The sorted or isolated CD4+, CD8+ and CD8+ TEMRA cells reached a purity of at least 90%.

RNA was extracted using the RNeasy kit, and about 0.5 to 1 ug of the RNA was reverse transcribed with random hexamers. The immunoSEQ multiplex PCR assay, covering 54 Vbeta and 13 Jbeta segments, was used to amplify TCR beta CDR3 regions. PCR amplification bias was corrected by using a synthetic template baseline for primer optimization and computational correction. In the authors' own workflow: Only productive sequences were kept, with reads annotated to V, D and J genes according to IMGT and analyzed in immunoSEQ Analyzer. To calculate clonality, Shannon entropy was normalized by log2 of the number of productive unique sequences and then subtracted from one. Public and private clones were assessed among the 100 most prevalent clones of each patient and control. Clones were defined as Susac-specific if absent from the healthy and MS cohorts, from under 1,200 published viral clones and from other ImmuneACCESS disease sequences. TCRdb itself trimmed the public reads at Q25 with fastp, ran MiXCR and retained productive beta chains. CDR3 protein duplicates are merged, each entry listing the most common genes and DNA. In this record, the V and J calls reflect TCRdb's handling and not the investigators' own analysis. Across this sample there are 150,000 to 200,000 distinct CDR3 sequences, with nearly 97% seen only once. About 0.093% of the sample is taken by the ten largest.

Beyond this particular receptor, the publication reports: The study acknowledged that relatively few individuals were included in the TCR sequencing and HLA analysis.

The specimen was CD4+ T cells from PBMCs. In this chain, TRBV5-6 is recombined with TRBJ1-2; D gene: possibly TRBD1, on 5 matching bases. The origin of this receptor is a human donor with multiple sclerosis. The CDR3 reads CASSLEGDFRGYGYTF. The nucleotides are TGTGCCAGCAGCTTGGAAGGGGACTTTCGAGGCTATGGCTACACCTTC.